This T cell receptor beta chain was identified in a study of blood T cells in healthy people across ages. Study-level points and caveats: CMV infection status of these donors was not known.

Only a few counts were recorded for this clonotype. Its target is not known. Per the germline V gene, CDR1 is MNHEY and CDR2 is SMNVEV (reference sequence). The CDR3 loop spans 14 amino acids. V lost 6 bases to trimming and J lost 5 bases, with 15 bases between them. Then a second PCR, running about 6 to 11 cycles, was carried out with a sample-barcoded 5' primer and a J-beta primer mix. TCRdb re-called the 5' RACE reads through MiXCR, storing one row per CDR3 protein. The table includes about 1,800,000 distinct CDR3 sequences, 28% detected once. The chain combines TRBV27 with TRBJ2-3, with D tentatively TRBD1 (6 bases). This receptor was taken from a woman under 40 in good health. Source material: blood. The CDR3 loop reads CASSSTMTGDTQYF. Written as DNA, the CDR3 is TGTGCCAGCAGCTCAACAATGACAGGAGATACGCAGTATTTT.